This passage covers 3 T cell receptor beta chains from one sample sequenced in a study of T cell repertoires in cytomegalovirus infection. TCRdb independently ran MiXCR on the reads; one entry per CDR3 protein. The data show about 920,000 distinct CDR3 sequences, around 29% seen once. No antigen has been assigned to these receptors. The sample was cultured CD8+ T cells from PBMCs, taken from culture after CMV antigen stimulation. These receptors were obtained from a human donor in good health (CMV status not recorded). Some clones in this sample may be carry-over from other donors' samples.

In this sample, this clonotype turned up a few times. V and J are TRBV6-1 and TRBJ1-5; D is ambiguous. The CDR3 has 15 residues. CDR1 and CDR2 (germline): MNHNS, SASEGT. V lost 6 bases, J lost 1 base, and 13 bases lay in between. CDR3 nucleotide sequence: TGTGCCAGCAGGCTGGTAGTGGGGAGCAATCAGCCCCAGCATTTT. Translating gives CASRLVVGSNQPQHF.

This clonotype was detected many times. The chain employs TRBV6-5 and TRBJ1-1; unclear D gene. V shed 5 bases and J shed 1 base, with 8 bases lying between them. Germline V gene lookup returns CDR1 MNHEY and CDR2 SVGAGI. This CDR3 has 13 amino acids. The DNA of the CDR3 is TGTGCCAGCAGTCTACACAGGAACACTGAAGCTTTCTTT. Its translation is CASSLHRNTEAFF.

The rearrangement joins TRBV20-1 to TRBJ2-7; the match to TRBD2 covers 8 bases. The CDR3 extends over 14 amino acids. Germline CDR1 and CDR2: DFQATT and SNEGSKA (reference sequence). V was clipped by 6 bases and J by 4 bases; unmatched bases: 11. The chain's CDR3 is CSAQTSDNGYEQYF. The CDR3 region has the DNA TGCAGTGCCCAGACTAGCGACAACGGTTACGAGCAGTACTTC.